The present T cell receptor beta chain was sequenced within a study of blood T cell repertoires in COVID-19. This table comes from immunoSEQ multiplex PCR, and its TCRdb copy is limited to in-frame clones, with some not included. This sample has under 70,000 clones, with around 93% found just once. Germline CDR1 is MNHEY and CDR2 is SMNVEV (reference sequence). With V trimmed by 3 bases and J by 8 bases, 12 bases remained unmatched. This CDR3 contains 15 residues. Sequencing used peripheral blood. The V call is TRBV27, the J call TRBJ1-2; the match to TRBD1 covers 7 bases. The sequence was collected from a woman aged 60-75 years with active or convalescent COVID-19. CDR3 amino acids: CASSFLGQYRVGYTF. The CDR3 DNA reads as TGTGCCAGCAGTTTCCTGGGACAGTACAGGGTGGGCTACACCTTC.